A selection of T cell receptor beta chains follows, all from one sample in a study of blood T cell repertoires in COVID-19. Generated by immunoSEQ multiplex PCR, the TCRdb table keeps only in-frame clones and is missing some. The table lists under 80,000 clones, about 83% of them singletons. Material for sequencing was peripheral blood. The source of these receptors is a man at least 80 years old with acute or convalescent COVID-19. CDR3s include the opening cysteine and the closing phenylalanine or tryptophan. Fields, in order: clone size, D gene, V gene, J gene, CDR3 protein, CDR3 DNA. D genes are given only for firm matches. Expanded clones are given a class, and other clones once, few, many or no size at all.

clone size: -
D gene: -
V gene: TRBV4-2
J gene: TRBJ1-2
CDR3 protein: CASSPGGVYGYTF
CDR3 DNA: TGTGCCAGCAGCCCTGGGGGCGTGTATGGCTACACCTTC

clone size: once
D gene: -
V gene: TRBV27
J gene: TRBJ2-7
CDR3 protein: CASSRGGSYEQYF
CDR3 DNA: TGTGCCAGCAGTAGGGGGGGGTCCTACGAGCAGTACTTC

clone size: once
D gene: -
V gene: TRBV6-5
J gene: TRBJ1-5
CDR3 protein: CASGLSNQPQHF
CDR3 DNA: TGTGCCAGCGGGCTGAGCAATCAGCCCCAGCATTTT

clone size: -
D gene: TRBD1
V gene: TRBV7-2
J gene: TRBJ1-5
CDR3 protein: CASSFPGGDQPQHF
CDR3 DNA: TGTGCCAGCAGCTTTCCAGGGGGAGATCAGCCCCAGCATTTT

clone size: -
D gene: -
V gene: TRBV5-4
J gene: TRBJ1-4
CDR3 protein: CASSSIQGPNEKLFF
CDR3 DNA: TGTGCCAGCAGCTCAATACAGGGACCTAATGAAAAACTGTTTTTT

clone size: few
D gene: -
V gene: TRBV5-1
J gene: TRBJ1-2
CDR3 protein: CASSLEQGFYGYTF
CDR3 DNA: TGCGCCAGCAGCTTGGAGCAGGGGTTCTATGGCTACACCTTC

clone size: -
D gene: -
V gene: TRBV7-9
J gene: TRBJ2-6
CDR3 protein: CASSSGQISGANVLTF
CDR3 DNA: TGTGCCAGCAGCTCAGGACAGATCTCTGGGGCCAACGTCCTGACTTTC

clone size: -
D gene: -
V gene: TRBV7-3
J gene: TRBJ1-1
CDR3 protein: CASSLIEDTEAFF
CDR3 DNA: TGTGCCAGCAGCTTAATTGAGGACACTGAAGCTTTCTTT

clone size: -
D gene: TRBD1
V gene: TRBV5-1
J gene: TRBJ1-2
CDR3 protein: CASSLAGGLGYGYTF
CDR3 DNA: TGCGCCAGCAGCTTGGCAGGGGGATTAGGGTATGGCTACACCTTC

clone size: once
D gene: -
V gene: TRBV7-3
J gene: TRBJ2-7
CDR3 protein: CASSSQNSYEQYF
CDR3 DNA: TGTGCCAGCAGCTCACAGAACTCCTACGAGCAGTACTTC

clone size: -
D gene: -
V gene: TRBV7-9
J gene: TRBJ2-2
CDR3 protein: CASGTTGELFF
CDR3 DNA: TGTGCCAGCGGGACTACCGGGGAGCTGTTTTTT

clone size: -
D gene: TRBD1
V gene: TRBV4-3
J gene: TRBJ2-7
CDR3 protein: CASSVGQGGEQYF
CDR3 DNA: TGCGCCAGCAGCGTCGGACAGGGCGGAGAGCAGTACTTC

clone size: -
D gene: -
V gene: TRBV11-3
J gene: TRBJ1-3
CDR3 protein: CASSLGGEAGNTIYF
CDR3 DNA: TGTGCCAGCAGCTTAGGAGGGGAGGCTGGAAACACCATATATTTT

clone size: -
D gene: -
V gene: TRBV12-3/TRBV12-4
J gene: TRBJ2-7
CDR3 protein: CASSSGAYEQYF
CDR3 DNA: TGTGCCAGCAGTTCCGGGGCCTACGAGCAGTACTTC

clone size: -
D gene: -
V gene: TRBV6-5
J gene: TRBJ1-1
CDR3 protein: CASSYTGPTEAFF
CDR3 DNA: TGTGCCAGCAGTTACACAGGACCTACTGAAGCTTTCTTT

clone size: -
D gene: TRBD1
V gene: TRBV19
J gene: TRBJ1-1
CDR3 protein: CASKSQGARTEAFF
CDR3 DNA: TGTGCCAGTAAGTCCCAGGGGGCGAGGACTGAAGCTTTCTTT

clone size: -
D gene: -
V gene: TRBV18
J gene: TRBJ1-5
CDR3 protein: CASSPERGSNQPQHF
CDR3 DNA: TGTGCCAGCTCACCAGAACGGGGTAGCAATCAGCCCCAGCATTTT

clone size: once
D gene: TRBD1
V gene: TRBV5-1
J gene: TRBJ1-2
CDR3 protein: CASSKGQGHGYTF
CDR3 DNA: TGCGCCAGCAGCAAGGGACAGGGCCATGGCTACACCTTC

clone size: few
D gene: TRBD2
V gene: TRBV30
J gene: TRBJ2-1
CDR3 protein: CAWSDGGAREQFF
CDR3 DNA: TGTGCCTGGAGTGACGGGGGGGCTCGGGAGCAGTTCTTC

clone size: few
D gene: TRBD1
V gene: TRBV6-6
J gene: TRBJ1-5
CDR3 protein: CASSYTGQGQPQHF
CDR3 DNA: TGTGCCAGCAGTTACACGGGACAGGGACAGCCCCAGCATTTT

clone size: -
D gene: -
V gene: TRBV6-1
J gene: TRBJ2-1
CDR3 protein: CASSEAIFGVNEQFF
CDR3 DNA: TGTGCCAGCAGTGAAGCGATTTTCGGGGTCAATGAGCAGTTCTTC

clone size: -
D gene: -
V gene: TRBV28
J gene: TRBJ2-7
CDR3 protein: CASTPRVSYEQYF
CDR3 DNA: TGTGCCAGCACCCCCAGGGTTTCCTACGAGCAGTACTTC

clone size: -
D gene: -
V gene: TRBV5-6
J gene: TRBJ2-1
CDR3 protein: CASSLLGGGAGGTYNEQFF
CDR3 DNA: TGTGCCAGCAGCTTATTGGGAGGTGGAGCGGGCGGAACCTACAATGAGCAGTTCTTC

clone size: -
D gene: -
V gene: TRBV28
J gene: TRBJ1-3
CDR3 protein: CASSIQGNTIYF
CDR3 DNA: TGTGCCAGCAGTATACAGGGAAACACCATATATTTT

clone size: -
D gene: TRBD1
V gene: TRBV28
J gene: TRBJ1-2
CDR3 protein: CASSTGQGFPNYGYTF
CDR3 DNA: TGTGCCAGCAGTACGGGACAGGGGTTTCCTAACTATGGCTACACCTTC

clone size: -
D gene: TRBD2
V gene: TRBV7-3
J gene: TRBJ2-5
CDR3 protein: CASSKGLAGAETQYF
CDR3 DNA: TGTGCCAGCAGCAAGGGACTAGCGGGGGCAGAGACCCAGTACTTC

clone size: -
D gene: -
V gene: TRBV19
J gene: TRBJ2-5
CDR3 protein: CASSQQGAETQYF
CDR3 DNA: TGTGCCAGTAGCCAACAGGGAGCGGAGACCCAGTACTTC

clone size: -
D gene: TRBD2
V gene: TRBV18
J gene: TRBJ2-4
CDR3 protein: CASSPRLPGLEGNIQYF
CDR3 DNA: TGTGCCAGCTCACCACGGCTGCCGGGACTAGAGGGAAACATTCAGTACTTC

clone size: -
D gene: TRBD1
V gene: TRBV4-3
J gene: TRBJ1-3
CDR3 protein: CASSLEITPGQGANSGNTIYF
CDR3 DNA: TGCGCCAGCAGTCTCGAAATTACACCGGGACAGGGGGCGAACTCTGGAAACACCATATATTTT

clone size: -
D gene: -
V gene: TRBV6-5
J gene: TRBJ1-5
CDR3 protein: CASSYAGKRVCQPQHF
CDR3 DNA: TGTGCCAGCAGTTACGCGGGGAAAAGGGTTTGTCAGCCCCAGCATTTT

clone size: -
D gene: -
V gene: TRBV19
J gene: TRBJ2-3
CDR3 protein: CASEDGQGTDTQYF
CDR3 DNA: TGTGCCAGCGAGGACGGGCAGGGGACAGATACGCAGTATTTT

clone size: -
D gene: -
V gene: TRBV2
J gene: TRBJ1-3
CDR3 protein: CASSEATGPGNTIYF
CDR3 DNA: TGTGCCAGCAGTGAAGCGACAGGACCCGGAAACACCATATATTTT

clone size: -
D gene: -
V gene: TRBV5-1
J gene: TRBJ2-7
CDR3 protein: CASSSGQTFGEQYF
CDR3 DNA: TGCGCCAGCAGCTCAGGGCAGACTTTTGGCGAGCAGTACTTC

clone size: few
D gene: TRBD2
V gene: TRBV12-5
J gene: TRBJ2-1
CDR3 protein: CASGANLGTSTYNEQFF
CDR3 DNA: TGTGCTAGTGGAGCCAACCTCGGGACTAGCACCTACAATGAGCAGTTCTTC

clone size: -
D gene: TRBD1
V gene: TRBV6-5
J gene: TRBJ1-1
CDR3 protein: CASIKERGLRTEAFF
CDR3 DNA: TGTGCCAGCATTAAGGAGAGGGGGCTAAGGACTGAAGCTTTCTTT

clone size: -
D gene: -
V gene: TRBV7-3
J gene: TRBJ1-6
CDR3 protein: CASSLTGFYSPLHF
CDR3 DNA: TGTGCCAGCAGCTTAACCGGGTTTTATTCACCCCTCCACTTT

clone size: -
D gene: TRBD1
V gene: TRBV5-4
J gene: TRBJ1-4
CDR3 protein: CASSPGTGTATAEKLFF
CDR3 DNA: TGTGCCAGCAGCCCGGGGACAGGGACAGCTACTGCGGAAAAACTGTTTTTT

clone size: -
D gene: -
V gene: TRBV12-3/TRBV12-4
J gene: TRBJ1-5
CDR3 protein: CASSSREDQPQHF
CDR3 DNA: TGTGCCAGCAGTTCTCGGGAGGATCAGCCCCAGCATTTT

clone size: -
D gene: -
V gene: TRBV5-5
J gene: TRBJ2-5
CDR3 protein: CASNKETQYF
CDR3 DNA: TGTGCCAGCAACAAAGAGACCCAGTACTTC

clone size: -
D gene: TRBD1
V gene: TRBV27
J gene: TRBJ1-4
CDR3 protein: CASSDRGQKSGEKLFF
CDR3 DNA: TGTGCCAGCAGTGATCGGGGACAGAAGAGTGGGGAAAAACTGTTTTTT

clone size: -
D gene: -
V gene: TRBV5-1
J gene: TRBJ2-5
CDR3 protein: CASSFSSSQETQYF
CDR3 DNA: TGCGCCAGCAGCTTTTCTTCCAGCCAAGAGACCCAGTACTTC